These 10 T cell receptor beta chains share one sample of origin, sequenced in a study of Ad26.COV2.S vaccination and SARS-CoV-2 variants. Treatment given: roughly 19 received Ad26.COV2.S at low or high dose, single or two shots; five or six received placebo; per-sample allocation not given. Sampling was done on day 63 after the first vaccine or placebo injection. Sequenced by immunoSEQ multiplex PCR; TCRdb stores in-frame clones only, minus some. The sample records approximately 420,000 clones, more than 85% being singletons. The material sequenced was peripheral blood, taken in a trial of Ad26.COV2.S vaccine versus placebo. Receptors were obtained from a person between 18 and 59 years old who received the Ad26.COV2.S COVID-19 vaccine or a placebo.

The chain joins TRBV20-1 to TRBJ2-7; D is undetermined. V gave up 3 bases and J gave up 3 bases, with 6 bases separating them. The CDR3 has 11 residues. Germline V gives CDR1 DFQATT, CDR2 SNEGSKA (reference sequence). Here the CDR3 DNA reads TGCAGTGCTAGTCGGAACTACGAGCAGTACTTC. It specifies CSASRNYEQYF.

The chain combines TRBV18 with TRBJ1-5, with a weak D call TRBD1 (6 bases). CDR1 KGHSH and CDR2 LQKENI come from the germline V gene. Deletions cut 2 bases from V and 7 bases from J, with 15 bases between. The CDR3 is 15 amino acids. The CDR3 loop reads CASSPKAGEVQPQHF. For the CDR3, the DNA is TGTGCCAGCTCACCAAAGGCAGGGGAGGTACAGCCCCAGCATTTT.

This chain joins TRBV9 and TRBJ2-4, with 9 bases fitting TRBD1. The germline V gene encodes CDR1 SGDLS and CDR2 YYNGEE. This CDR3 contains 14 residues. The V segment lost 4 bases and the J segment 7 bases; nucleotides outside the gene matches: 6. DNA of the CDR3: TGTGCCAGCAGCATGGGACAGGGAGGGAACATTCAGTACTTC. It encodes CASSMGQGGNIQYF. The full variable domain, its missing parts supplied by reference TRBV9 and TRBJ2-4, is DSGVTQTPKHLITATGQRVTLRCSPRSGDLSVYWYQQSLDQGLQFLIQYYNGEERAKGNILERFSAQQFPDLHSELNLSSLELGDSALYFCASSMGQGGNIQYFGAGTRLSVL.

The V call is TRBV19, the J call TRBJ2-7, with 8 bases aligning to TRBD1. V trimming: 4 bases; J trimming: 3 bases; junction bases outside the gene matches: 8. CDR1 and CDR2 (germline): LNHDA, SQIVND (reference sequence). The CDR3 has 15 residues. The CDR3, as DNA: TGTGCCAGTAGTACTGGGACAGGATATCGCTACGAGCAGTACTTC. Protein product: CASSTGTGYRYEQYF.

The chain joins TRBV9 to TRBJ2-3; the match to TRBD1 covers 7 bases. Germline V CDR1 and CDR2: SGDLS, YYNGEE. J was trimmed by 2 bases and V by 5 bases; bases with no gene match: 2. This CDR3 is 13 amino acids long. CDR3 in amino acids: CASRGQYTDTQYF. In DNA form, the CDR3 reads TGTGCCAGCAGGGGACAGTACACAGATACGCAGTATTTT.

The chain employs TRBV7-9 and TRBJ2-1; 10 bases fit TRBD2. Per the germline V gene, CDR1 is SEHNR and CDR2 is FQNEAQ (reference sequence). Unmatched junction bases numbered 12, after V lost 5 bases and J lost 8 bases. The CDR3 consists of 16 residues. This CDR3 is CASSVQSGGASDEQFF. In nucleotides, the CDR3 is TGTGCCAGCAGCGTACAAAGCGGGGGGGCCTCAGATGAGCAGTTCTTC.

The chain combines TRBV6-2 or TRBV6-3 with TRBJ1-1; 7 nucleotides align to TRBD1. In germline, CDR1 is MNHEY, CDR2 SVGEGT. V was clipped by 5 bases and J by 1 base; unmatched bases: 16. The CDR3 consists of 18 residues. The CDR3 spells CASSTPRTGGVGNTEAFF. CDR3 coding DNA: TGTGCCAGCAGTACCCCCCGGACAGGTGGTGTGGGGAACACTGAAGCTTTCTTT.

This chain joins TRBV7-2 and TRBJ1-2; the match to TRBD1 covers 11 bases. The CDR3 consists of 16 residues. The V and J ends lost 1 base and 5 bases, in that order; junction bases with no gene match: 6. Germline V gene sequence: CDR1 SGHTA, CDR2 FQGNSA. As DNA, the CDR3 is TGTGCCAGCAGCTTAGAGCCGGGGACAGGGGGGTATGGCTACACCTTC. Translated, it gives CASSLEPGTGGYGYTF.

The chain carries TRBV19 and TRBJ1-5; no clear D. CDR3 length equals 15 residues. Germline V CDR1 and CDR2: LNHDA, SQIVND (reference sequence). Trimming took off 3 bases at V and 4 bases at J, with 13 bases between the two ends. In nucleotides, the CDR3 is TGTGCCAGTAGTATCGGAGGGAAAGGGAATCAGCCCCAGCATTTT. Amino acids: CASSIGGKGNQPQHF.

The chain combines TRBV5-6 with TRBJ2-1; no clear D. The germline V gene has CDR1 SGHDT and CDR2 YYEEEE. The CDR3 consists of 13 residues. Trimming removed 0 bases at V and 6 bases at J, with 7 bases between. CDR3 region: CASSLAGRNEQFF. The CDR3 DNA reads TGTGCCAGCAGCTTGGCCGGCCGCAATGAGCAGTTCTTC.